This T cell receptor beta chain was profiled in a study of radiation and T cells in renal cell carcinoma. Findings and caveats of the study: Top tumor clonotypes rose in blood 2 weeks post-radiation, then contracted.

Sample time point: blood 2 weeks post-SBRT. Treatment indicated: 15 Gy SBRT to primary tumor, nephrectomy 4 weeks later. After SBRT, blood was collected at 2 and 4 weeks, plus baseline. The germline V gene has CDR1 LNHNV and CDR2 YYDKDF (reference sequence). This CDR3 contains 14 residues. Trimming shortened V by 0 bases and J by 10 bases, and 12 bases separated the two germline ends. Points on this clone: Its antigen is unknown.

Profiling relied on immunoSEQ multiplex PCR, and the TCRdb table lists in-frame clones only, not all of them. The data show 70,000 to 80,000 clones, approximately 83% seen once. The receptor was isolated from a woman aged 50 to 60 with renal cell carcinoma. Sequenced here: blood, sampled from a patient whose treatment included radiotherapy and nephrectomy. The chain is built from TRBV15 and TRBJ1-4; the D is unclear. The CDR3: CATSRELIEGKLFF. The CDR3 DNA sequence: TGTGCCACCAGCAGAGAGCTCATTGAGGGAAAACTGTTTTTT. Full variable domain (remainder filled in from reference TRBV15 and TRBJ1-4): DAMVIQNPRYQVTQFGKPVTLSCSQTLNHNVMYWYQQKSSQAPKLLFHYYDKDFNNEADTPDNFQSRRPNTSFCFLDIRSPGLGDTAMYLCATSRELIEGKLFFGSGTQLSVL.